The source of this TCR beta chain is a study of T cell responses to AZD1222 COVID-19 vaccine. V dropped 2 bases and J dropped 8 bases, with 12 bases sitting between them. The CDR3 is 14 residues long. In germline, CDR1 is LGHNA, CDR2 YSLEER. Here immunoSEQ multiplex PCR was the method, and the copy in TCRdb shows in-frame clones only, minus some. Among about 130,000 clones listed, approximately 89% were seen once. General study findings and limits: Spike-specific TCR depth and breadth grew after two AZD1222 doses.

For this clone: Its cognate antigen is unknown.

The sequencing used peripheral blood, collected on day 0 of AZD1222 vaccination. This receptor was taken from an adult in good health. The chain employs TRBV4-3 and TRBJ1-4; tentatively, D is TRBD1 (5 bases). CDR3 in amino acids: CASSQFRAGEKLFF. The CDR3 bases are TGCGCCAGCAGCCAATTCAGGGCGGGCGAAAAACTGTTTTTT.